This record covers a single TCR beta chain. Its recognized antigen is unknown. Base qualities are not at hand, and no much larger clone is one base apart. The data stem from a study of T cell responses to AZD1222 COVID-19 vaccine (dated by TCRdb to the early 2020s). Regarding the complete study: Because spike-specific TCR depth and breadth did not differ between the two schedules, AZD1222 recipients who got a second dose at roughly 4 weeks were pooled with those who got a second dose at roughly 12 weeks. Trial participants were enrolled into age subgroups of 18-55, 56-69 and 70-plus years, which contained around 150, 29 and 61 TCR-sequenced participants, respectively. TCR sequencing was performed for roughly 240 trial participants, of whom about 200 were given two doses of AZD1222 and 26 were given two doses of MenACWY control vaccine.

Study-wide findings and limitations: Vaccine-associated CD4 TCRs spanned the whole spike protein, with dominant responses in regions 160-218 and 743-854. Reportedly, close to half of the unique spike-specific TCRs recognized epitopes lying outside the regions that are mutated in the B.1.351 and B.1.1.7 variants. After two AZD1222 doses, both the breadth and the depth of spike-specific TCRs were significantly higher than at day 0 and than in MenACWY recipients. Most participants were white British and females outnumbered males, and the authors suggested that clonal diversity may have been underestimated. Because no day 14 peak-response samples were available, repertoires were characterized only after the peak T cell response. Conclusions about previously exposed vaccinees are limited because only six or seven AZD1222 recipients were SARS-CoV-2 seropositive at baseline. The 56-69-year group was small, and its depth increase did not reach significance, likely because of low power.

The CDR3 regions of human TCRbeta chains were analyzed by immunosequencing. Per the authors' processing: Repertoire TCRs were matched against a reference library of SARS-CoV-2-specific TCRs generated with the MIRA antigen-specificity platform. Breadth was defined as the fraction of unique TCRs that were SARS-CoV-2-associated. Depth was defined as the fraction of total T cells that were SARS-CoV-2-associated. Each spike-specific TCR was assigned to its reactive spike region and to a CD4 or CD8 class using the MIRA data. Log10-transformed breadth and depth values were compared by one-way ANOVA with Sidak's multiple comparisons tests. TCRdb limited this immuneACCESS table to in-frame rearrangements with V and J called. A share of clones is missing; checked studies link under half to unresolved V genes, and the rest is unexplained. D and trimming come from the DNA, and the V and J calls and clone size come from that table. Counted in this sample were fewer than 120,000 clones; 65% to 85% of them appeared once. Approximately 4.6% of the sample is held by the ten biggest clonotypes.

The time point label on this specimen signifies: baseline before first vaccination. Vaccinee samples were obtained from the UK trials COV001 and COV002, which included a single-blind randomized controlled phase 2/3 trial of AZD1222 (ChAdOx1 nCoV-19) in healthy adults. Trial participant PBMC samples were collected at day 0 and day 28 after the second dose for TCRbeta chain sequencing. Sample: peripheral blood, taken on day 0 of AZD1222 vaccination. The receptor was isolated from an adult in good health.

In nucleotide form, the sequence is TGTGCCACCAGTGATCCCCGACAGAGTAACACCGGGGAGCTGTTTTTT. Its protein product is CATSDPRQSNTGELFF. The chain joins TRBV24-1 to TRBJ2-2; TRBD1 is possibly the D segment (5 matching bases). Trimming at the junction amounts to 3 bases on V and 2 bases on J, and the germline ends lie 12 bases apart. Reading from cysteine to phenylalanine, the CDR3 counts 16 amino acids. Solely the CDR3 DNA is kept, with 48 bases framed from the first base. CDR1 and CDR2 are read off the germline V gene as KGHDR and SFDVKD.